The 18 T cell receptor beta chains in this list originate from one sample, sequenced in a study of T-cell reconstitution after alpha-beta-depleted transplantation in children. Unique molecular identifiers were incorporated during preparation of the TCRbeta library. MiXCR was run by TCRdb on the PCR reads, yielding one entry per CDR3 protein. This table has some 450,000 distinct CDR3 sequences, about 40% appearing once. This specimen was PBMCs, taken before TCRalphabeta/CD19-depleted stem cell transplant. These receptors were collected from a girl aged 2-10 years with aplastic anemia, due to receive a stem cell transplant.

This chain links TRBV6-5 with TRBJ2-2, with 13 bases that match TRBD2. Germline trimming cut 0 bases from V and 3 bases from J; bases unmatched to any gene: 1. Germline V gene data show CDR1 as MNHEY and CDR2 as SVGAGI. The CDR3 totals 17 residues. The CDR3 sequence: CASSYSGLAGDTGELFF. DNA for the CDR3: TGTGCCAGCAGTTACTCCGGACTAGCGGGAGACACCGGGGAGCTGTTTTTT.

The J gene is TRBJ2-4, the V gene TRBV20-1; D gene ambiguous. This CDR3 has 13 residues. V was clipped by 3 bases and J by 4 bases, with 10 bases between them. Germline V gene data show CDR1 as DFQATT and CDR2 as SNEGSKA (reference sequence). DNA for the CDR3: TGCAGTGCTAGCGACCCACAGAAAAACATTCAGTACTTC. Its protein is CSASDPQKNIQYF.

J is TRBJ1-5 and V is TRBV27, with unresolved D. V was trimmed by 0 bases and J by 3 bases, leaving 9 bases between them. CDR1 and CDR2 (germline): MNHEY, SMNVEV (reference sequence). The CDR3 covers 15 residues. The CDR3 here is CASSLSRQFNQPQHF. CDR3 nucleotides: TGTGCCAGCAGTTTATCCCGGCAGTTCAATCAGCCCCAGCATTTT.

This clonotype has a handful of counts. This rearrangement joins TRBV5-6 to TRBJ2-7; D not certain. Looked up from germline, CDR1 is SGHDT and CDR2 is YYEEEE. CDR3 length equals 14 residues. Trimming left V 0 bases short and J 9 bases short, with 16 bases between. The CDR3 spells CASSLARQSTWQYF. In DNA form, the CDR3 reads TGTGCCAGCAGCTTGGCCCGGCAGTCTACGTGGCAGTACTTC.

The chain is built from TRBV18 and TRBJ1-1, with 7 bases fitting TRBD1. Germline assignment: CDR1 KGHSH and CDR2 LQKENI. This CDR3 is built from 11 residues. V gave up 6 bases and J gave up 8 bases; unmatched junction bases: 3. DNA of the CDR3: TGTGCCAGCTCCCAGGGGGAGGAAGCTTTCTTT. The encoded protein is CASSQGEEAFF.

V gene TRBV18 combines with J gene TRBJ2-3; D is ambiguous. The CDR3 is 16 residues long. Germline V gene data show CDR1 as KGHSH and CDR2 as LQKENI. V was pared by 1 base and J by 1 base, with 12 bases between. This CDR3 is CASSPLNLWGTDTQYF. CDR3 DNA sequence: TGTGCCAGCTCACCACTTAACCTCTGGGGCACAGATACGCAGTATTTT.

This clonotype was found a few times. J is TRBJ1-1 and V is TRBV5-5, with D possibly being TRBD1 (6 bases). Germline V lookup: CDR1 SGHKS, CDR2 YYEKEE (reference sequence). The ends were cut back, 0 bases at V and 1 base at J, with 13 bases in the middle. The CDR3 contains 16 residues. The CDR3 protein is CASSLGPQGKNTEAFF. The DNA for the CDR3 is TGTGCCAGCAGCTTGGGTCCGCAGGGGAAGAACACTGAAGCTTTCTTT.

This clonotype appeared a few times. The chain is built from TRBV2 and TRBJ1-3; D is perhaps TRBD1 (6 bases). Germline lookup yields CDR1 SNHLY and CDR2 FYNNEI. CDR3 size: 16 residues. V was pared by 1 base and J by 1 base, with 11 bases between. CDR3 bases: TGTGCCAGCAGTGAAGGAACAGGGTGGTCTGGAAACACCATATATTTT. Translated: CASSEGTGWSGNTIYF.

This clonotype has ten or more counts. The genes are TRBV3-1 and TRBJ2-5; TRBD2 is a possible D gene (5 bases). V was cut by 4 bases and J by 4 bases, with 13 bases left in between. CDR3 length: 14 amino acids. Germline CDR1 LGHDT, CDR2 YNNKEL (reference sequence). The CDR3 sequence: CASSRQTGVETQYF. DNA of the CDR3: TGTGCCAGCAGCCGACAAACCGGGGTAGAGACCCAGTACTTC.

This clonotype was counted a few times. This chain uses TRBV6-1 with TRBJ2-3; D perhaps matches TRBD2 (5 bases). This CDR3 comprises 13 residues. Germline-derived CDR1 and CDR2 are MNHNS and SASEGT. The V end lost 5 bases, the J end lost 2 bases, and 8 bases lay between the germline ends. CDR3 sequence: CASSTGDTDTQYF. Here the CDR3 DNA reads TGTGCCAGCAGTACCGGGGACACAGATACGCAGTATTTT.

In its sample, this clonotype was seen many times. The J gene is TRBJ2-1, the V gene TRBV14; D is perhaps TRBD1 (5 bases). Germline V gives CDR1 SGHDN, CDR2 FVKESK. The CDR3 length is 13 residues. Trimming stripped 4 bases from V and 5 bases from J, with 9 bases between. CDR3 residues: CASSPGLHNEQFF. The CDR3 DNA reads TGTGCCAGCAGCCCAGGGTTACACAATGAGCAGTTCTTC.

The rearrangement uses TRBV10-3 and TRBJ2-3; TRBD2 agrees at 15 bases. V dropped 10 bases and J dropped 3; count of bases not matched to a gene: 8. CDR1 ENHRY and CDR2 SYGVKD come from the germline V gene. This CDR3 has 16 amino acids. The CDR3 here is CATFPGLAGGTDTQYF. The DNA for the CDR3 is TGTGCCACTTTTCCGGGACTAGCGGGAGGTACAGATACGCAGTATTTT.

About this clonotype itself: An end of the junction differs from the germline gene, which may be a read error. V gene TRBV6-2 or TRBV6-3 combines with J gene TRBJ1-2, with D tentatively TRBD1 (6 bases). CDR1 and CDR2 (germline): MNHEY, SVGEGT. The length of the CDR3 is 15 residues. This chain's CDR3 is CASSPTGQRNYGYPF. The CDR3 nucleotides read TGTGCCAGCAGTCCTACGGGACAAAGAAACTATGGCTACCCCTTC.

This rearrangement joins TRBV20-1 to TRBJ1-2, with 7 nucleotides matching TRBD1. Looked up from germline, CDR1 is DFQATT and CDR2 is SNEGSKA (reference sequence). Trimming took 0 bases from V and 6 from J; bases not matched to a gene: 7. The CDR3 length is 14 residues. CDR3 region: CSARDKGAGDGYTF. The CDR3 DNA sequence: TGCAGTGCTAGAGATAAGGGGGCAGGGGATGGCTACACCTTC.

This clonotype was picked up a small number of times. V is TRBV2 and J is TRBJ2-5, with D maybe TRBD1 (6 bases). V was cut by 8 bases and J by 3 bases, with 10 bases left in between. This CDR3 is 12 amino acids long. The V gene's germline CDR1 is SNHLY and CDR2 FYNNEI. In nucleotides, the CDR3 is TGTGCCAGCGGATACAGGGAAGAGACCCAGTACTTC. This gives the protein CASGYREETQYF.

This clonotype showed up just a few times. The CDR3 is CASSQGRGSEQYF. The CDR3, as DNA: TGCGCCAGCAGCCAAGGGAGAGGGAGCGAGCAGTACTTC. This chain joins TRBV4-1 and TRBJ2-7, with D perhaps matching TRBD2 (5 bases). The CDR3 runs 13 residues. Per the germline V gene, CDR1 is MGHRA and CDR2 is YSYEKL. Trimming cost V 1 base and J 6 bases, with 10 bases left between them.

The rearrangement joins TRBV28 to TRBJ2-7, with 14 positions matching TRBD2. The CDR3 runs 17 residues. Trimming removed 6 bases from V and 0 bases from J; junction bases left unmatched: 7. Germline V lookup: CDR1 MDHEN, CDR2 SYDVKM. The CDR3 sequence is CASRGTSGSPSSYEQYF. CDR3 in DNA: TGTGCCAGCAGAGGGACTAGCGGGAGTCCAAGCTCCTACGAGCAGTACTTC.

This clonotype has ten or more counts. The J gene is TRBJ1-3, the V gene TRBV28; D possibly corresponds to TRBD1 (6 bases). The CDR3 is made up of 14 amino acids. CDR1 and CDR2 (germline): MDHEN, SYDVKM. The V end was cut by 11 bases, the J end by 2 bases, with 16 bases between. The CDR3 DNA sequence: TGTGCCCTCAGACAGGACGGAACTGGAAACACCATATATTTT. Translating it yields CALRQDGTGNTIYF.